This TCR beta chain comes out of a study of T cells in Graves' hyperthyroidism and ophthalmopathy. This clonotype has more than one count but fewer than ten. The CDR3 regions of TCR beta were amplified from RNA transcripts. Initially, a first-round RT-PCR of the TCR CDR3 employed the HTBI primer set. Each CDR3 protein is one row after TCRdb ran MiXCR on the multiplex PCR reads. The sample records approximately 400,000 distinct CDR3 sequences, roughly 14% being singletons. This CDR3 contains 14 residues. CDR1 SQVTM and CDR2 ANQGSEA come from the germline V gene. V lost 3 bases to trimming and J lost 7 bases, with 15 bases between them.

This clonotype originated in a man between 25 and 39 years old with Graves' hyperthyroidism that later progressed to Graves' ophthalmopathy. Sequencing input: blood. The chain couples TRBV29-1 to TRBJ2-2; D is ambiguous. CDR3 nucleotides: TGCAGCGTTGATCGGTCAGCCCGAGGCGGGGAGCTGTTTTTT. The encoded protein is CSVDRSARGGELFF.